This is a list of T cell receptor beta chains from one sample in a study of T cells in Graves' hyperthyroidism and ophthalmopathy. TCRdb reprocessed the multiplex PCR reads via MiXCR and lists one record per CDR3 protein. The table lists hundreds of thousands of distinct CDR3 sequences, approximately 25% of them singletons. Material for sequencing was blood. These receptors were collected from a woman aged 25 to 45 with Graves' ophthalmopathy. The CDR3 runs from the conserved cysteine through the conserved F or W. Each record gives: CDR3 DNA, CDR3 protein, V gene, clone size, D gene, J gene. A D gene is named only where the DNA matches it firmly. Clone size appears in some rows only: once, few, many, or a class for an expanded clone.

DNA: TGTGCCAGCACCTATCGGGGTAACCAAGAGACCCAGTACTTC; CDR3: CASTYRGNQETQYF; V: TRBV7-2; size: NA; D: NA; J: TRBJ2-5
DNA: TGTGCCAGCAGCCTCCGGGGGCCGCTTAATTCACCCCTCCACTTT; CDR3: CASSLRGPLNSPLHF; V: TRBV27; size: many; D: NA; J: TRBJ1-6
DNA: TGCGCCAGCAGCTTGGTTACGGCACAGGGGCTCACCGGGGAGCTGTTTTTT; CDR3: CASSLVTAQGLTGELFF; V: TRBV5-1; size: NA; D: TRBD1; J: TRBJ2-2
DNA: TGTGCCAGCACTACAGGGATGCCTCAGCCCCAGCATTTT; CDR3: CASTTGMPQPQHF; V: TRBV12-3/TRBV12-4; size: few; D: NA; J: TRBJ1-5
DNA: TGTGCCAGCAGTTATGAGGGTGGGTCGAACACTGAAGCTTTCTTT; CDR3: CASSYEGGSNTEAFF; V: TRBV6-5; size: many; D: NA; J: TRBJ1-1
DNA: TGTGCCAGCAGGTGGGAGAACGCTAACTATGGCTACACCTTC; CDR3: CASRWENANYGYTF; V: TRBV19; size: many; D: NA; J: TRBJ1-2
DNA: TGTGCCAGCAGTTTATTGATTTCGGGACTAGCGACCGGGGAGCTGTTTTTT; CDR3: CASSLLISGLATGELFF; V: TRBV27; size: many; D: TRBD2; J: TRBJ2-2
DNA: NA; CDR3: CASSFGDGAKNIKYF; V: TRBV12-3/TRBV12-4; size: many; D: NA; J: TRBJ2-4
DNA: TGTGCCAGCAGTCGGGCGATCGAAGAGACCCAGTACTTC; CDR3: CASSRAIEETQYF; V: TRBV7-3; size: once; D: NA; J: TRBJ2-5
DNA: TGTGCCAGCAGCTTAGCTGCGGGGGATGGGCGCTACACCTTC; CDR3: CASSLAAGDGRYTF; V: TRBV7-2; size: NA; D: NA; J: TRBJ1-2
DNA: TGTGCCAGCAGTTTCGGGGATTCCGGCTATGGCTACACCTTC; CDR3: CASSFGDSGYGYTF; V: TRBV27; size: many; D: NA; J: TRBJ1-2
DNA: TGTGCCAGCAGTTGGATAGGGGTCTCTGAAGCTTTCTTT; CDR3: CASSWIGVSEAFF; V: TRBV12-3/TRBV12-4; size: few; D: NA; J: TRBJ1-1
DNA: TGTGCCAGCAGCCAAGAAGATGAGGGATTGTCGTCCTACGAGCAGTACTTC; CDR3: CASSQEDEGLSSYEQYF; V: TRBV4-2; size: NA; D: NA; J: TRBJ2-7
DNA: TGTGCCAGCAGCTTAGGGAGGACAGCTACGCATCGCTATGGCTACACCTTC; CDR3: CASSLGRTATHRYGYTF; V: TRBV7-8; size: NA; D: NA; J: TRBJ1-2
DNA: TGTGCCAGCTTTCCGGGGCGGCAAGAGACCCAGTACTTC; CDR3: CASFPGRQETQYF; V: TRBV2; size: many; D: NA; J: TRBJ2-5
DNA: TGTGCCAGCAGCAAGGTGGGGCCTAACTATGGCTACACCTTC; CDR3: CASSKVGPNYGYTF; V: TRBV28; size: NA; D: NA; J: TRBJ1-2
DNA: TGCGCCAGCAGCCAAGTTTGGGGGGAGGAAGGCTACACCTTC; CDR3: CASSQVWGEEGYTF; V: TRBV4-3; size: many; D: NA; J: TRBJ1-2
DNA: TGTGCCAGCAGCTCAAAGTACCCGGGACAGGGGCCCCATCAGCCCCAGCATTTT; CDR3: CASSSKYPGQGPHQPQHF; V: TRBV7-3; size: once; D: TRBD1; J: TRBJ1-5
DNA: TGCAGCGTTGTTTCAGGAGGTGACAGGGCTTACGAGCAGTACTTC; CDR3: CSVVSGGDRAYEQYF; V: TRBV29-1; size: many; D: TRBD1; J: TRBJ2-7
DNA: TGTGCCAGCAGAAGCAACTCAGCAGGGGCTGGAAACACCATATATTTT; CDR3: CASRSNSAGAGNTIYF; V: TRBV6-5; size: many; D: NA; J: TRBJ1-3
DNA: TGTGCCAGTATCCTAAGCAAGGACAGGGGCGGGAGTGGCTACACCTTC; CDR3: CASILSKDRGGSGYTF; V: TRBV19; size: many; D: TRBD1; J: TRBJ1-2
DNA: TGTGCCAGCAGCCCCGGGAACCTGGGTGGCTACACCTTC; CDR3: CASSPGNLGGYTF; V: TRBV11-2; size: many; D: NA; J: TRBJ1-2
DNA: TGTGCCAGCCTACCCCATAACCAAGAGACCCAGTACTTC; CDR3: CASLPHNQETQYF; V: TRBV6-2/TRBV6-3; size: NA; D: NA; J: TRBJ2-5
DNA: TGTGCCAGCAGCCAAGAATTGGACGACTATGGCTACACCTTC; CDR3: CASSQELDDYGYTF; V: TRBV3-1; size: few; D: NA; J: TRBJ1-2
DNA: TGTGCCAGCAGCGGTCACAGCTATTTGAACACTGAAGCTTTCTTT; CDR3: CASSGHSYLNTEAFF; V: TRBV7-3; size: many; D: NA; J: TRBJ1-1
DNA: TGTGCCAGCAGCTTAGGTCGGGGGCTGAGCACCGGGGAGCTGTTTTTT; CDR3: CASSLGRGLSTGELFF; V: TRBV7-8; size: many; D: NA; J: TRBJ2-2
DNA: TGTGCTAGTGGTGGGGCAGGACAGCCCCAGCATTTT; CDR3: CASGGAGQPQHF; V: TRBV12-5; size: NA; D: NA; J: TRBJ1-5
DNA: TGTGCCAGTAGTACCGCCACCCCAGGGCCCCAAGAGACCCAGTACTTC; CDR3: CASSTATPGPQETQYF; V: TRBV19; size: many; D: NA; J: TRBJ2-5
DNA: TGTGCCAGCAGTCCCCCCTCCGGCGAGGATGGCTACACCTTC; CDR3: CASSPPSGEDGYTF; V: TRBV28; size: many; D: NA; J: TRBJ1-2
DNA: TGTGCCAGCAGTTTATCGGGACAGGGCTATGGCTACACCTTC; CDR3: CASSLSGQGYGYTF; V: TRBV27; size: many; D: TRBD1; J: TRBJ1-2
DNA: TGTGCTAGTGGTTTGAACAGAAGTTCGTACGAGCAGTACTTC; CDR3: CASGLNRSSYEQYF; V: TRBV12-5; size: NA; D: NA; J: TRBJ2-7
DNA: TGTGCCAGCGGCGGACAGGGACCGACTAATCAGCCCCAGCATTTT; CDR3: CASGGQGPTNQPQHF; V: TRBV25-1; size: NA; D: TRBD1; J: TRBJ1-5
DNA: TGTGCCAGTCGCGGGGCAGGGATGGGGCTCGAGCAGTACTTC; CDR3: CASRGAGMGLEQYF; V: TRBV19; size: once; D: NA; J: TRBJ2-7
DNA: TGCGCCAGCAGCCAACCACTTAGCGGGGGCCGACAAGAGACCCAGTACTTC; CDR3: CASSQPLSGGRQETQYF; V: TRBV4-1; size: many; D: TRBD2; J: TRBJ2-5
DNA: TGCAGTACCTTAGGGGGCTATTCTGGAGCTTTCTTT; CDR3: CSTLGGYSGAFF; V: TRBV20-1; size: many; D: TRBD1; J: TRBJ1-1
DNA: TGTGCCAGCAGACGAACTAGCGGGGGGAGAGAGACCCAGTACTTC; CDR3: CASRRTSGGRETQYF; V: TRBV6-5; size: many; D: TRBD2; J: TRBJ2-5
DNA: TGTGCCATCAGTCTGGCGAACGAGCAGTACTTC; CDR3: CAISLANEQYF; V: TRBV28; size: NA; D: NA; J: TRBJ2-7
DNA: TGCAGCGTTGAAACAGGGAATCTTAACTATGGCTACACCTTC; CDR3: CSVETGNLNYGYTF; V: TRBV29-1; size: NA; D: NA; J: TRBJ1-2
DNA: TGTGCCAGCAGCTTACAGGCGGGACTAGGTTTAAAAGAGACCCAGTACTTC; CDR3: CASSLQAGLGLKETQYF; V: TRBV7-8; size: many; D: TRBD2; J: TRBJ2-5
DNA: TGTGCCAGCAGTCCGGGCCCCGGGGAGCTGTTTTTT; CDR3: CASSPGPGELFF; V: TRBV12-3/TRBV12-4; size: many; D: NA; J: TRBJ2-2
DNA: TGTGCCAGCAGTTTTCGTCGTCAGCCCCAGCATTTT; CDR3: CASSFRRQPQHF; V: TRBV28; size: many; D: NA; J: TRBJ1-5